The sample holds one count of the clone carrying this T cell receptor beta chain. Per germline, CDR1 MNHEY and CDR2 SVGAGI. This CDR3 spans 13 amino acids. V dropped 6 bases and J dropped 1 base, with 9 bases sitting between them. This sample was included in a study of blood T cell repertoires in COVID-19. The method was immunoSEQ multiplex PCR; TCRdb's version includes in-frame clones alone and lacks a portion of them. The sample lists some 290,000 clones, 88% occurring once. The material sequenced was peripheral blood. This sequence was found in a woman aged 25 to 39 with COVID-19, enrolled during active disease. The rearrangement links TRBV6-5 to TRBJ1-1; possibly TRBD1 for D (5 bases). The CDR3 loop reads CASSAQGNTEAFF. In DNA form, the CDR3 reads TGTGCCAGCAGCGCCCAGGGGAACACTGAAGCTTTCTTT.